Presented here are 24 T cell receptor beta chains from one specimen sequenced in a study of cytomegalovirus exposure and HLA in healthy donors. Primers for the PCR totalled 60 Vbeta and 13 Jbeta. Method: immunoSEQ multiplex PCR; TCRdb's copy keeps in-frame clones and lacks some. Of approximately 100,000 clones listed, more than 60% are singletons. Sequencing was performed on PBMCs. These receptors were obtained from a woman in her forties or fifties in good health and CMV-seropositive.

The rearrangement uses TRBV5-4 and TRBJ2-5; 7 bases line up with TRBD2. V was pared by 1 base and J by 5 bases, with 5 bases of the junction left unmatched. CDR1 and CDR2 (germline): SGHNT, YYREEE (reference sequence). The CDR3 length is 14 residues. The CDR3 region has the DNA TGTGCCAGCAGCTTGTGGGAGGGAGTGGAGACCCAGTACTTC. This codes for CASSLWEGVETQYF.

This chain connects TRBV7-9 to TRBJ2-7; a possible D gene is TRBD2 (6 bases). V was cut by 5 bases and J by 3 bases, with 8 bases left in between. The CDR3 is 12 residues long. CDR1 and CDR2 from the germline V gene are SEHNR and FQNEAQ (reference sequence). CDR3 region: CASSPGGYEQYF. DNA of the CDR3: TGTGCCAGCAGCCCCGGGGGCTACGAGCAGTACTTC.

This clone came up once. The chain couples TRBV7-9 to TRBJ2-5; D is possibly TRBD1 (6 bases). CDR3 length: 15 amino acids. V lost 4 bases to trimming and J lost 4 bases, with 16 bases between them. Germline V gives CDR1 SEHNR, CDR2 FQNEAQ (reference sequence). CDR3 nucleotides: TGTGCCAGCAGCTCACAGGGCGGGTGGATAGAGACCCAGTACTTC. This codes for CASSSQGGWIETQYF.

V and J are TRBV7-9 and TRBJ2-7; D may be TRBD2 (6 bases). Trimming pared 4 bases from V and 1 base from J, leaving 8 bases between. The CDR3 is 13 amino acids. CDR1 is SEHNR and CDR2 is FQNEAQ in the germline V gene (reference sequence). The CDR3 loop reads CASSSGDSYEQYF. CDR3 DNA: TGTGCCAGCAGCTCGGGAGATTCCTACGAGCAGTACTTC.

The CDR3 loop reads CASSLGRGGSGRYGYTF. CDR3 coding DNA: TGTGCCAGCAGTTTAGGACGGGGAGGATCGGGCCGATATGGCTACACCTTC. The V gene is TRBV28, the J gene TRBJ1-2; D gene ambiguous. Germline values: CDR1 MDHEN, CDR2 SYDVKM. Trimming took 2 bases from V and 5 from J, leaving 21 bases between them. The CDR3 runs to 17 residues.

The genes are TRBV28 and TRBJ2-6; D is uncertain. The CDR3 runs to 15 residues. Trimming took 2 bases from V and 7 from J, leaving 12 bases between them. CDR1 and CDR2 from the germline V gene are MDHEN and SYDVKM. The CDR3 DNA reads TGTGCCAGCAGTTTAATGCGGCCCGCAGCCAACGTCCTGACTTTC. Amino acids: CASSLMRPAANVLTF.

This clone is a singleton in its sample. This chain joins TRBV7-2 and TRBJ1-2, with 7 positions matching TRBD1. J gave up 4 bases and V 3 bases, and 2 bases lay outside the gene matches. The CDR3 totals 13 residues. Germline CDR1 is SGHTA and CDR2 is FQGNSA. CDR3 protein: CASSLDRPYGYTF. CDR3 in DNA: TGTGCCAGCAGCTTGGACAGGCCCTATGGCTACACCTTC.

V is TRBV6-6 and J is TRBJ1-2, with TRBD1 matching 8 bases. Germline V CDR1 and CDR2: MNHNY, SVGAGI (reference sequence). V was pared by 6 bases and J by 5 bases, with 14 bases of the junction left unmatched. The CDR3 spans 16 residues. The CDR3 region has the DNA TGTGCCAGCAGCTCCGGGACAGGATCTGCACCTTATGGCTACACCTTC. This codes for CASSSGTGSAPYGYTF.

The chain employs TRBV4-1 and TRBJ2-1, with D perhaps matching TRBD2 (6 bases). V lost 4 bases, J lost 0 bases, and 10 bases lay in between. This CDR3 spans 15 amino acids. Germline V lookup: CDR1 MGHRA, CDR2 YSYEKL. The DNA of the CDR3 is TGCGCCAGCAGCCTAGCGGAGCGCTCCTACAATGAGCAGTTCTTC. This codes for CASSLAERSYNEQFF.

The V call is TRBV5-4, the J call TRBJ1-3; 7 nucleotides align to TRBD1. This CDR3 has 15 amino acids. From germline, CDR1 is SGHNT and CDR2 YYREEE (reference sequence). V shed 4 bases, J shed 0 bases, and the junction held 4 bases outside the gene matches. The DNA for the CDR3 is TGTGCCAGCAGCAGTGGGACAGTCTCTGGAAACACCATATATTTT. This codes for CASSSGTVSGNTIYF. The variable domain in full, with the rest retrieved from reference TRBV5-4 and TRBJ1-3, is ETGVTQSPTHLIKTRGQQVTLRCSSQSGHNTVSWYQQALGQGPQFIFQYYREEENGRGNFPPRFSGLQFPNYSSELNVNALELDDSALYLCASSSGTVSGNTIYFGEGSWLTVV.

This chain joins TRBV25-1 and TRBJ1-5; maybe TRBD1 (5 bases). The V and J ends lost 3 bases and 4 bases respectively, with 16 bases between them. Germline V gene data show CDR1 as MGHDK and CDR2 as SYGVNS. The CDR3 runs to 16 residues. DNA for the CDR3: TGTGCCAGCAGTGACACAGGATCCCTACCAAATCAGCCCCAGCATTTT. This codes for CASSDTGSLPNQPQHF. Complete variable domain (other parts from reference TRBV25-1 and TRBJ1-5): EADIYQTPRYLVIGTGKKITLECSQTMGHDKMYWYQQDPGMELHLIHYSYGVNSTEKGDLSSESTVSRIRTEHFPLTLESARPSHTSQYLCASSDTGSLPNQPQHFGDGTRLSIL.

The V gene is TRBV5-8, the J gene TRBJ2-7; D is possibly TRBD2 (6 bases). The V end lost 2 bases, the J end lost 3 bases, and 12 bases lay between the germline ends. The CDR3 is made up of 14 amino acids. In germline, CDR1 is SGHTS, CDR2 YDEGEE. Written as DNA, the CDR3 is TGTGCCAGCAGCTTCCCCGGGAGAAGCTACGAGCAGTACTTC. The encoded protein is CASSFPGRSYEQYF.

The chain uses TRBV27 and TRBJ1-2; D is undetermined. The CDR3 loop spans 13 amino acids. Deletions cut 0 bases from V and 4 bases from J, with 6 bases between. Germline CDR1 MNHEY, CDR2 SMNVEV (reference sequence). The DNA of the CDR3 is TGTGCCAGCAGTTTATCGCGTGTCTATGGCTACACCTTC. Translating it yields CASSLSRVYGYTF.

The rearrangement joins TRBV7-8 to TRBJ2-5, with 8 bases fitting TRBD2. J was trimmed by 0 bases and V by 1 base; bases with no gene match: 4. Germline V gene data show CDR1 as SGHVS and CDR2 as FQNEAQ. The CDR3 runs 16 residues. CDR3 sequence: CASSLDGGGDQETQYF. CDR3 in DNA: TGTGCCAGCAGCTTAGACGGGGGGGGCGACCAAGAGACCCAGTACTTC.

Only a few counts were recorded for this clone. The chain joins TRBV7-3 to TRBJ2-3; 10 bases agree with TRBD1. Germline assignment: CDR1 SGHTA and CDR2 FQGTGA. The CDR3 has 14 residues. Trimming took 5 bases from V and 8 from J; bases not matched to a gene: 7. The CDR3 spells CASSNGTGVGTQYF. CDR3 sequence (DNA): TGTGCCAGCAGCAACGGGACAGGGGTTGGTACGCAGTATTTT.

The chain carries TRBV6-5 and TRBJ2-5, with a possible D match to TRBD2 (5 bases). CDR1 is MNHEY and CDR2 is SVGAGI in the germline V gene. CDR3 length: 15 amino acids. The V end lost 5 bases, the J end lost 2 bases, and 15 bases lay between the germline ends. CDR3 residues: CASSQGLNGQETQYF. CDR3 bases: TGTGCCAGCAGTCAAGGACTGAACGGTCAAGAGACCCAGTACTTC.

The CDR3 loop is CASRHARGGQSTDTQYF. CDR3 DNA: TGCGCCAGCAGGCACGCTCGCGGGGGGCAGAGCACAGATACGCAGTATTTT. The chain couples TRBV5-1 to TRBJ2-3; 8 positions agree with TRBD2. Germline values: CDR1 SGHRS, CDR2 YFSETQ. V shed 5 bases, J shed 0 bases, and the junction held 11 bases outside the gene matches. The CDR3 consists of 17 residues.

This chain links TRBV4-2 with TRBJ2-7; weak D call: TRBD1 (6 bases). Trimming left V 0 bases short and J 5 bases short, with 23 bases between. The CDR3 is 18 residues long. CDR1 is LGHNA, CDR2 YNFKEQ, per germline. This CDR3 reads CASSQDRLFIQGYHEQYF. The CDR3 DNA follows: TGTGCCAGCAGCCAAGATAGGTTATTCATACAGGGTTATCACGAGCAGTACTTC.

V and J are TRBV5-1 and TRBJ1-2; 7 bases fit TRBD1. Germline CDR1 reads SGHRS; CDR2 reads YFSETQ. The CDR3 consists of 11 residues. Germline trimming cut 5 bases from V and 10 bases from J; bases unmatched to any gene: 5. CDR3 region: CASREQGNYTF. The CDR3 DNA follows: TGCGCCAGCAGGGAACAGGGGAACTACACCTTC.

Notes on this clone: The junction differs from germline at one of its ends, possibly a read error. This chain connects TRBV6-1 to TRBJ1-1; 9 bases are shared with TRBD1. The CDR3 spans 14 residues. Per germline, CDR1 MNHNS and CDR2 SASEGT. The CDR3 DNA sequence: TGTGCCAGCAGGGAAGGGGCGGGACAGGGCATGGCTTTCTTT. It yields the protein CASREGAGQGMAFF.

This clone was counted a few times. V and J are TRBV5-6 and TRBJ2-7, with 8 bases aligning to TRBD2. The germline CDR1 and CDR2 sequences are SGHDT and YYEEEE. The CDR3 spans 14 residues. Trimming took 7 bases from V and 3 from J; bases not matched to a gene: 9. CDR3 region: CASPPGGTNYEQYF. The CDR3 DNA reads TGTGCCAGCCCCCCGGGGGGGACTAACTACGAGCAGTACTTC.

CDR3 amino acids: CASSLAGVGTEAFF. CDR3 coding DNA: TGCGCCAGCAGCTTGGCAGGGGTCGGCACTGAAGCTTTCTTT. The gene calls are TRBV5-1 and TRBJ1-1; D perhaps matches TRBD1 (6 bases). Germline V gene data show CDR1 as SGHRS and CDR2 as YFSETQ. The V end lost 0 bases, the J end lost 4 bases, and 10 bases lay between the germline ends. The CDR3 totals 14 residues. The whole variable domain, filled in from reference TRBV5-1 and TRBJ1-1, reads KAGVTQTPRYLIKTRGQQVTLSCSPISGHRSVSWYQQTPGQGLQFLFEYFSETQRNKGNFPGRFSGRQFSNSRSEMNVSTLELGDSALYLCASSLAGVGTEAFFGQGTRLTVV.

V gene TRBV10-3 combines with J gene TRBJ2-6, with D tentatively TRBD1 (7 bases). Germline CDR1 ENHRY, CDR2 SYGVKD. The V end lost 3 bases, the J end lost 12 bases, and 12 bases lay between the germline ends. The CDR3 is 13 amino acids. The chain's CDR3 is CAISDGGGLVLTF. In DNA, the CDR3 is TGTGCCATCAGTGACGGAGGGGGCCTCGTCCTGACTTTC.

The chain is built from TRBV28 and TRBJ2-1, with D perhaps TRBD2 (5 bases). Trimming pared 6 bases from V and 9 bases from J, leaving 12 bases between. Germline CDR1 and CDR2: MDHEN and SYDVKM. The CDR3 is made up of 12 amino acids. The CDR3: CASREAGTEQFF. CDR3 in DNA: TGTGCCAGCAGAGAGGCGGGTACTGAGCAGTTCTTC.